The 19 T cell receptor beta chains below all came from one sample that was sequenced in a study of regulatory T cells in long-lasting Graves disease. To make TCR beta libraries, researchers used iRepertoire HTBI primers and Arm-PCR of CDR3 regions. TCRdb reprocessed the multiplex PCR reads via MiXCR and lists one record per CDR3 protein. The profile covers roughly 510,000 distinct CDR3 sequences, with roughly 15% appearing a single time and around 11% taken by the ten largest. Described time point: newly diagnosed GD, antithyroid drugs for less than 3 months. PBMC RNA was the source of the TCR library. These records were also assigned to another study, of T cells in Graves' hyperthyroidism and ophthalmopathy.

Sequencing used peripheral blood mononuclear cells (PBMCs), obtained at new diagnosis, from a patient treated with antithyroid drugs. These TCRs come from a man between 18 and 35 years old with Graves disease.

A few counts support this clonotype. V gene TRBV7-3 combines with J gene TRBJ2-5; D unresolved. CDR3 length: 14 amino acids. V was cut by 3 bases and J by 2 bases, with 10 bases left in between. CDR1 and CDR2 from the germline V gene are SGHTA and FQGTGA. Written as DNA, the CDR3 is TGTGCCAGCAGCTTGATCGGGCAGCAAGAGACCCAGTACTTC. It is translated as CASSLIGQQETQYF.

This clonotype was counted many times. The chain employs TRBV30 and TRBJ2-3; a possible D gene is TRBD1 (6 bases). Trimming left V 8 bases short and J 0 bases short, with 15 bases between. CDR3 length: 14 amino acids. The V gene's germline CDR1 is GTSNPN and CDR2 SVGIG (reference sequence). The CDR3 region has the DNA TGTGCCCGTGGGGGCCCTACTAGCACAGATACGCAGTATTTT. It is translated as CARGGPTSTDTQYF.

Turning to this clonotype: Since a much larger clone is just one base distant, this may be a read error. This chain links TRBV7-8 with TRBJ2-1; a possible D gene is TRBD2 (6 bases). Germline CDR1 and CDR2: SGHVS and FQNEAQ. The ends were cut back, 1 base at V and 13 bases at J, with 17 bases in the middle. The CDR3 is 14 residues long. In DNA, the CDR3 is TGTGCCAGCAGCTTAGAGGAGGTCCGGGAGACCCAGTTCTTC. Its protein is CASSLEEVRETQFF. Together with reference TRBV7-8 and TRBJ2-1, the CDR3 gives the full variable domain: GAGVSQSPRYKVAKRGQDVALRCDPISGHVSLFWYQQALGQGPEFLTYFQNEAQLDKSGLPSDRFFAERPEGSVSTLKIQRTQQEDSAVYLCASSLEEVRETQFFGPGTRLTVL.

The chain combines TRBV12-3 or TRBV12-4 with TRBJ1-6, with TRBD1 identical over 7 bases. J gave up 7 bases and V 6 bases, and 9 bases lay outside the gene matches. CDR3 length equals 15 residues. DNA for the CDR3: TGTGCCAGCAGGTTACAGGGGAGCGGAAATTCACCCCTCCACTTT. This codes for CASRLQGSGNSPLHF.

This clonotype was counted at least ten times. CDR3 nucleotides: TGCAGTGCTAGACTACGGGGCAGGGGAACTGAAGCTTTCTTT. This sequence encodes CSARLRGRGTEAFF. This chain joins TRBV20-1 and TRBJ1-1, with D possibly matching TRBD1 (6 bases). Trimming removed 2 bases at V and 5 bases at J, with 15 bases between. Germline V gives CDR1 DFQATT, CDR2 SNEGSKA (reference sequence). The CDR3 totals 14 residues.

This clonotype was detected only a few times. This chain joins TRBV6-1 and TRBJ1-2, with 10 bases aligning to TRBD1. The trim removed 8 bases at V and 7 bases at J, leaving 10 bases unmatched. CDR1 and CDR2 from the germline V gene are MNHNS and SASEGT. The CDR3 sequence is 14 residues long. As DNA, the CDR3 is TGTGCCAGCGCTCGGGACAGGGGAACGGTTGGCTACACCTTC. Amino acid sequence: CASARDRGTVGYTF.

The chain recombines TRBV5-1 with TRBJ1-1; unclear D gene. The CDR3 extends over 15 amino acids. CDR1 is SGHRS, CDR2 YFSETQ, per germline. V was trimmed by 5 bases and J by 1 base, leaving 15 bases between them. CDR3 in DNA: TGCGCCAGCAGACGAGAGGCAACAGCGAACACTGAAGCTTTCTTT. It encodes CASRREATANTEAFF. The full variable domain, its missing parts supplied by reference TRBV5-1 and TRBJ1-1, is KAGVTQTPRYLIKTRGQQVTLSCSPISGHRSVSWYQQTPGQGLQFLFEYFSETQRNKGNFPGRFSGRQFSNSRSEMNVSTLELGDSALYLCASRREATANTEAFFGQGTRLTVV.

This clonotype occurred many times. The chain carries TRBV10-3 and TRBJ2-1; 7 bases agree with TRBD2. The CDR3 is made up of 15 amino acids. The germline V gene encodes CDR1 ENHRY and CDR2 SYGVKD. J gave up 4 bases and V 2 bases, and 5 bases lay outside the gene matches. In nucleotides, the CDR3 is TGTGCCATCAGTGAGGCGGGAGACGATTACAATGAGCAGTTCTTC. It codes for CAISEAGDDYNEQFF.

This clonotype was observed a handful of times. The chain recombines TRBV6-2 or TRBV6-3 with TRBJ2-5, with 8 bases fitting TRBD2. Per the germline V gene, CDR1 is MNHEY and CDR2 is SVGEGT. V gave up 6 bases and J gave up 6 bases; unmatched junction bases: 9. The CDR3 is made up of 14 amino acids. CDR3 bases: TGTGCCAGCAGCGAACGACTAGCGTTTCAGACCCAGTACTTC. Residues: CASSERLAFQTQYF.

This clonotype was counted at least ten times. The chain carries TRBV2 and TRBJ2-7; weak D call: TRBD1 (6 bases). Trimming took 4 bases from V and 0 from J, leaving 13 bases between them. Germline assignment: CDR1 SNHLY and CDR2 FYNNEI. The CDR3 is 15 residues long. DNA for the CDR3: TGTGCCAGCAGTGTACAGGGTCTAAGCTCCTACGAGCAGTACTTC. Protein: CASSVQGLSSYEQYF.

The sample holds many counts of this clonotype. The chain employs TRBV12-3 or TRBV12-4 and TRBJ2-3; D might be TRBD2 (6 bases). This CDR3 has 15 residues. Trimming took 0 bases from V and 8 from J, leaving 15 bases between them. The CDR3 spells CASSLAGRSRGTQYF. In DNA form, the CDR3 reads TGTGCCAGCAGTTTAGCGGGGCGCTCGCGGGGTACGCAGTATTTT.

V is TRBV4-1 and J is TRBJ1-1; D is unclear. Deletions cut 7 bases from V and 2 bases from J, with 8 bases between. The CDR3 spans 12 residues. In germline, CDR1 is MGHRA, CDR2 YSYEKL. In nucleotides, the CDR3 is TGCGCCAGCACTCAGGACAACACTGAAGCTTTCTTT. The encoded protein is CASTQDNTEAFF.

The V and J genes are TRBV30 and TRBJ2-2; D unclear. CDR1 is GTSNPN, CDR2 SVGIG, per germline (reference sequence). This CDR3 is built from 12 residues. Trimming removed 2 bases at V and 7 bases at J, with 8 bases between. CDR3: CAWSLKSGELFF. CDR3 coding DNA: TGTGCCTGGAGTCTAAAAAGCGGGGAGCTGTTTTTT. The entire variable domain, with the rest obtained from reference TRBV30 and TRBJ2-2, is as follows: SQTIHQWPATLVQPVGSPLSLECTVEGTSNPNLYWYRQAAGRGLQLLFYSVGIGQISSEVPQNLSASRPQDRQFILSSKKLLLSDSGFYLCAWSLKSGELFFGEGSRLTVL.

In its sample, this clonotype was seen many times. The gene calls are TRBV11-3 and TRBJ2-3, with D possibly being TRBD1 or TRBD2 (5 bases each). This CDR3 has 16 residues. Per the germline V gene, CDR1 is SGHNT and CDR2 is YENEEA. The germline V and J ends were trimmed by 3 bases and 3 bases, with 16 bases remaining between them. CDR3 amino acids: CASSLGEWVDTDTQYF. Written as DNA, the CDR3 is TGTGCCAGCAGCTTGGGGGAATGGGTGGATACAGATACGCAGTATTTT. The variable domain in full, completed from reference TRBV11-3 and TRBJ2-3, reads EAGVVQSPRYKIIEKKQPVAFWCNPISGHNTLYWYLQNLGQGPELLIRYENEEAVDDSQLPKDRFSAERLKGVDSTLKIQPAELGDSAVYLCASSLGEWVDTDTQYFGPGTRLTVL.

This clonotype was recorded many times. The CDR3 nucleotides are TGCAGCGCAGACCTAGCCCCCACCGGGGAGCTGTTTTTT. As protein: CSADLAPTGELFF. The chain links TRBV29-1 to TRBJ2-2; possibly TRBD2 for D (5 bases). The germline V gene has CDR1 SQVTM and CDR2 ANQGSEA. This CDR3 is built from 13 residues. V was trimmed by 7 bases and J by 4 bases, leaving 13 bases between them.

The table lists this clonotype with a few counts. The chain links TRBV20-1 to TRBJ2-7; D may be TRBD2 (5 bases). The CDR3 sequence is 15 residues long. The germline V gene encodes CDR1 DFQATT and CDR2 SNEGSKA (reference sequence). The V gene lost 1 base and the J gene lost 9 bases, with 22 bases spanning the gap. CDR3 residues: CSARGGASSGRGQYF. Here the CDR3 DNA reads TGCAGTGCTAGAGGTGGAGCTAGCTCAGGTCGGGGGCAGTACTTC.

Only a few counts were recorded for this clonotype. The V and J genes are TRBV15 and TRBJ2-7; D remains unclear. Germline loops: CDR1 LNHNV, CDR2 YYDKDF (reference sequence). CDR3 length: 15 amino acids. Trimming shortened V by 3 bases and J by 3 bases, and 15 bases separated the two germline ends. The CDR3 nucleotides are TGTGCCACCAGCAGCCTCAGGCTCTCGAGCTACGAGCAGTACTTC. This codes for CATSSLRLSSYEQYF. The variable domain in full, completed from reference TRBV15 and TRBJ2-7, reads DAMVIQNPRYQVTQFGKPVTLSCSQTLNHNVMYWYQQKSSQAPKLLFHYYDKDFNNEADTPDNFQSRRPNTSFCFLDIRSPGLGDTAMYLCATSSLRLSSYEQYFGPGTRLTVT.

This clonotype was counted at least ten times. The chain combines TRBV28 with TRBJ2-7; 7 positions match TRBD1. The germline V gene encodes CDR1 MDHEN and CDR2 SYDVKM. This CDR3 has 15 amino acids. Losses at the gene ends were 8 bases for V and 7 bases for J; bases not matched to a gene: 17. CDR3 in DNA: TGTGCCAGCGACGGCGGCGGATACAGGGGTTGGGAGCAGTACTTC. It encodes CASDGGGYRGWEQYF.

This clonotype was detected only a few times. A much larger clone lies one base from this, so it may be a read error. The rearrangement links TRBV11-3 to TRBJ2-1; 9 bases are shared with TRBD2. Germline lookup yields CDR1 SGHNT and CDR2 YENEEA. This CDR3 region has 15 residues. For the CDR3, the DNA is TGTGCCAGCAGCCGAGGGACTAGCTCCTACAATGGGCAGTTCTTC. Its translation is CASSRGTSSYNGQFF.